This T cell receptor beta chain was sequenced for a study of vaccination and CD4 T cells after COVID-19 (dated by TCRdb to between 2021 and 2024). Background for the entire study: Every convalescent patient had a positive nasal swab PCR test for SARS-CoV-2, with mild disease in about 9 patients and severe disease in one. Post-COVID blood samples from convalescent patients were collected a median of around 110 days after diagnosis, with a range of 35 to 161 days. In around 9 COVID-19 convalescent patients and 4 infection-naive healthy vaccine recipients, researchers compared the spike-specific CD4+ TCR repertoire from before mRNA vaccination with the repertoire from after. Six males and four females were included in the convalescent cohort, with two Hispanic individuals, seven Caucasians, two Asians and one multiracial person represented. As controls, cultures received a CEFX viral epitope pool (the positive control), an HIV-1 Nef peptide pool (the negative control), or no peptide at all. The time from the second vaccine dose to post-vaccine blood sampling had a median of around 72 days and ranged from about 14 to 250 days. The cultures were stimulated with overlapping spike peptide pools from SARS-CoV-2 and from the common cold coronaviruses HCoV-NL63, HCoV-OC43 and HCoV-229E. Each participant got two doses of either the Pfizer-BioNTech BNT162b2 vaccine (n=8) or the Moderna mRNA-1273 vaccine (n=2).

General findings and caveats noted by the study authors: The median count of SARS-CoV-2-reactive clonotypes went up from around 21 after infection to about 40 after vaccination, although the change was not significant. Among convalescent patients, a median about 90% of the SARS-CoV-2-reactive clones seen after vaccination appeared only after vaccination, which suggests priming specific to the vaccine. Only a relatively small number of convalescent patients were included in the study, and early timepoints following natural infection were not analyzed. In convalescent patients, nearly all vaccine-specific clones (304 of 307) were found to be mono-reactive for SARS-CoV-2 spike rather than cross-reactive with common cold coronaviruses.

For CDR1 and CDR2, the germline V gene lists SGHDN and FVKESK. CDR3 length: 15 amino acids, cysteine to phenylalanine. The retained sequence is limited to the CDR3, 45 bases, with the frame set at the first base. V is reduced by 3 bases and J by 0 bases, leaving a spacing of 8 bases between them. Preparation of the library involved PCR. TCR sequencing of DNA from cultured CD4+ T cells used the Oncomine TCR Beta short-read assay at the Johns Hopkins FTIC core. The QIAamp micro DNA kit was used to extract genomic DNA from the cultured CD4+ T cells. Oncomine TCR Beta libraries from cultured CD4+ T cells were pooled with unique dual indexes and sequenced on an Illumina iSeq 100. On the study's bioinformatics: Non-productive sequences were filtered out, and CDR3s that did not start with C, did not end with F or W, or were shorter than 7 amino acids were discarded. Antigen-specific clonotypes were identified with the MANAFEST web application by comparing peptide-stimulated wells with reference and other culture wells. For a clone to be called positive, the clone needed an FDR below 0.05, an odds ratio above 5, and a productive frequency above 0.1% in at least two of three replicate wells. Clonotypes that were significantly expanded in both SARS-CoV-2 spike wells and at least one common cold coronavirus spike condition were defined as cross-reactive. Similarity between CDR3 sequences was evaluated in R version 3.6.1 using Levenshtein distances (stringdist) and unrooted phylogenetic trees (ape). The public reads were quality trimmed at Q25 with fastp and then assembled into clones with MiXCR by TCRdb, keeping productive beta chains. Rows merge per CDR3 protein into single entries with the most common DNA and genes. The authors' filters were not applied to this entry. In all, the sample holds several thousand distinct CDR3 sequences, and around 56% of those were seen once. The leading ten clones occupy approximately 20% of the sample.

The label giving this sample's treatment or condition can be read as: roughly 10-day PBMC culture with coronavirus spike peptide pools or control peptides (ViraFEST assay). To expand antigen-specific T cells with peptide pools and then pick out the expanded clonotypes through TCR sequencing, the study relied on the ViraFEST assay. The convalescent patients' positive SARS-CoV-2 PCR tests were from March to December 2020, which was before the Alpha, Beta and Delta variants emerged in the United States. Over 1.5 million PBMCs per well were cultured in IMDM with roughly 5.2% human AB serum and roughly 10 IU/ml IL-2, plus 10 ug/ml peptide pools. Half of the culture medium was replaced with fresh IL-2-containing medium on days 3 and 7. Once the cells had been in culture for around nine days, the EasySep CD4+ T cell isolation kit was used to isolate CD4+ T cells by negative selection. PBMCs were separated from whole blood using Ficoll-Paque Plus gradient centrifugation and then either used fresh or cryopreserved at -140C. Triplicate wells were generally used for each culture condition.

A remark on this clonotype: The target of this receptor is not known. Base-call qualities are not available, and no considerably larger clone is one nucleotide away.

The TCR comes from a human donor who had recovered from COVID-19. The sample consisted of CD4+ T cells from blood, cultured in vitro. The rearranged segments are TRBV14 and TRBJ2-2; the D gene remains uncertain. This receptor carries the CDR3 CASSQRLTNTGELFF. The bases read TGTGCCAGCAGCCAGCGACTGACGAACACCGGGGAGCTGTTTTTT.